The present TCR beta chain was sequenced within a study of cytomegalovirus exposure and HLA in healthy donors. For the study at large: Both the 120 or so validation repertoires and the 500 to 700 first-cohort repertoires used the same platform, as reported by a later analysis. Whole-study results and caveats: Researchers catalogued 150 or so TCR beta chains as cytomegalovirus-associated. Using the classifier, cytomegalovirus status was reportedly diagnosed with high specificity and sensitivity. For most TCR sequences rarity was the rule, although some public TCRs occurred in many donors.

With regard to this clone: Its antigen is not identified.

This table comes from immunoSEQ multiplex PCR, and its TCRdb copy is limited to in-frame clones, with some not included. The data contain around 70,000 clones, 94% of them singletons. The ends were cut back, 5 bases at V and 2 bases at J, with 8 bases in the middle. CDR3 size: 13 residues. Germline V lookup: CDR1 SEHNR, CDR2 FQNEAQ (reference sequence). This clonotype originated in a man aged 18 to 30 in good health and CMV-seropositive. The source material was PBMCs. The gene calls are TRBV7-9 and TRBJ2-3; no firm D call. The CDR3 is CASSPADTDTQYF. CDR3 sequence (DNA): TGTGCCAGCAGCCCCGCGGACACAGATACGCAGTATTTT.